This T cell receptor (beta chain) comes out of a study of blood T cells in healthy people across ages. A sample-barcoded 5' primer and a J-beta primer mix were used in a second PCR of roughly 7 to 11 cycles. A template-switch adaptor that had 12 random nucleotides put a tag on each cDNA molecule. From the 5' RACE reads, TCRdb called clonotypes with MiXCR, one entry per CDR3 protein. The repertoire consists of 1.5 million to 2 million distinct CDR3 sequences, with about two fifths occurring once and the leading ten covering roughly 23%. CDR3 size: 13 residues. Germline CDR1 MGHDK, CDR2 SYGVNS. Remarks on this clonotype: Its antigen remains unidentified. The junction differs from germline at one of its ends, possibly a read error.

Every sample gave at least 5 micrograms of total RNA when it was extracted. Overall study results and limits: CMV status of donors was unknown, possibly confounding expanded clonotype changes. Observed TCR beta diversity per million T cells went down as age went up. This fall followed a roughly linear course with age.

The TCR sequence derives from a human donor in good health. V and J are TRBV25-1 and TRBJ1-2, with unresolved D. The sequenced sample was blood. CDR3 protein: CASSLGISYGHTF. In nucleotides, the CDR3 is TGTGCCAGCTCGTTGGGCATCTCGTATGGCCACACCTTC.